The text below deals with one T cell receptor (beta chain). The antigen is undetermined. The germline V gene encodes CDR1 SGHDN and CDR2 FVKESK. V lost 6 bases and J lost 4, with 15 bases in between. The CDR3 covers 14 residues. Using immunoSEQ multiplex PCR, the repertoire was profiled, and TCRdb retains in-frame clones only, with some absent. The sample holds more than 95,000 clones, approximately 86% seen once. The sample originates from a study of T cell responses to AZD1222 COVID-19 vaccine. Findings of the study overall: Most donors were white British, females outnumbered males, and clonal diversity was possibly underestimated. A reported finding is that nearly half of spike-specific TCRs target unmutated variant regions.

The chain links TRBV14 to TRBJ1-1; D uncertain. The sequence was obtained from an adult who received the MenACWY meningococcal vaccine as a control. The sample in question was peripheral blood, obtained 28 days after the second dose of the MenACWY control vaccine. CDR3 protein: CASSLQRSGTEAFF. For the CDR3, the DNA is TGTGCCAGCAGTCTACAGAGGTCGGGCACTGAAGCTTTCTTT.